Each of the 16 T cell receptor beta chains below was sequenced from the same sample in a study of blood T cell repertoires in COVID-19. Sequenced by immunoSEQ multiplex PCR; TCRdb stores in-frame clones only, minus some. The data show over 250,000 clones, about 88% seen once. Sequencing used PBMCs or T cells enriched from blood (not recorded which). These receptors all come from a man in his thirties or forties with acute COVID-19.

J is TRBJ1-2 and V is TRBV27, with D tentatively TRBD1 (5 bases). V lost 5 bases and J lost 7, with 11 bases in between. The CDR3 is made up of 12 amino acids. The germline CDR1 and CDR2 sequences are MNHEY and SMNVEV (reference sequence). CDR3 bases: TGTGCCAGCAGTCAGGGTTTCCGTGGCTACACCTTC. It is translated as CASSQGFRGYTF.

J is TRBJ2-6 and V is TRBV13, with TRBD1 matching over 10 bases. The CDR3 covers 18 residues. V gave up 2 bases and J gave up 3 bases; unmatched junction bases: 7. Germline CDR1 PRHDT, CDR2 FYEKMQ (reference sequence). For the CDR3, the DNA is TGTGCCAGCAGCTTACAGAAAGACAGGGGGCTTGGGGCCAACGTCCTGACTTTC. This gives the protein CASSLQKDRGLGANVLTF.

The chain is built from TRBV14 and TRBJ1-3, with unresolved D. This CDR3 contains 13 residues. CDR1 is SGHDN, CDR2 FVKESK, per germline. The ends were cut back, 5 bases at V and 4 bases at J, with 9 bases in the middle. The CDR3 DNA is TGTGCCAGCAGCGCGTCAGGAGGAAACACCATATATTTT. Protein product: CASSASGGNTIYF.

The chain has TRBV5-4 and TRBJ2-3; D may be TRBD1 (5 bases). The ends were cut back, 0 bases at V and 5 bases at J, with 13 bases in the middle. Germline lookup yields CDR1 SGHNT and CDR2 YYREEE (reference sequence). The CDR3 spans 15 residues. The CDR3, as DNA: TGTGCCAGCAGCTTGGAGGTAGGGGCGGTAGATACGCAGTATTTT. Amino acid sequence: CASSLEVGAVDTQYF.

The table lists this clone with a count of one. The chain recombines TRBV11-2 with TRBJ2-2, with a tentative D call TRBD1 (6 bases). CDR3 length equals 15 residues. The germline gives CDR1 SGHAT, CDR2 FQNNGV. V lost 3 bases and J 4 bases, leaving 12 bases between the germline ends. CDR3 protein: CASSFTGTGTGELFF. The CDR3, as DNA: TGTGCCAGCAGCTTCACAGGGACCGGCACCGGGGAGCTGTTTTTT.

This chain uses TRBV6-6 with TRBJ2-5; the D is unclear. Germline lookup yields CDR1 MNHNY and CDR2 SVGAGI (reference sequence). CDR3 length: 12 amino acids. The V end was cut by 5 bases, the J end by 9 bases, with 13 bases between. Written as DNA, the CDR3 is TGTGCCAGCAGTCTCCCAGAGAGGCCCCAGTACTTC. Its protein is CASSLPERPQYF.

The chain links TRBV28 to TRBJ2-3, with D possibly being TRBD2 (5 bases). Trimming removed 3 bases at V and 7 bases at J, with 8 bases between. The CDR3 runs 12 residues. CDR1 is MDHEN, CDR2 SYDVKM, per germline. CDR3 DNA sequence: TGTGCCAGCAGTTTCGGGGTAAATACGCAGTATTTT. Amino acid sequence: CASSFGVNTQYF.

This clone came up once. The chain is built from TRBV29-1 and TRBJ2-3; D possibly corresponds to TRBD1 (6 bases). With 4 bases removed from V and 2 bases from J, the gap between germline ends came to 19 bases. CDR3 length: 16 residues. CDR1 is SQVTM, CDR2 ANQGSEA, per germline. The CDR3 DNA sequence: TGCAGCGTTGGAGGGGGTCTGGATCGCCACACAGATACGCAGTATTTT. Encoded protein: CSVGGGLDRHTDTQYF.

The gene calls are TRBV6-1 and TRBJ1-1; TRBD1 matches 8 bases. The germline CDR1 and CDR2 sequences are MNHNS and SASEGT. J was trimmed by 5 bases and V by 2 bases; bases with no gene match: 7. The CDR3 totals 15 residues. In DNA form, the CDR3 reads TGTGCCAGCAGTGAATCTAGGACAGGGCTTACTGAAGCTTTCTTT. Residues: CASSESRTGLTEAFF.

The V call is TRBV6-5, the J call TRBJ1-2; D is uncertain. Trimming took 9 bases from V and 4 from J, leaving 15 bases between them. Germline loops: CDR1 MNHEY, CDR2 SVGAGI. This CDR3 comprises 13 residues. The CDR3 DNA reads TGTGCCAGTGCAAGGAACAGCCCCTATGGCTACACCTTC. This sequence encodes CASARNSPYGYTF.

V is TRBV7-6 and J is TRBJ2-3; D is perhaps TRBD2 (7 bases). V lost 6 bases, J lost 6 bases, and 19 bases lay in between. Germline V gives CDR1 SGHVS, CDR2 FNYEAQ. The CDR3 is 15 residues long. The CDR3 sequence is CASRRTGLAVDTQYF. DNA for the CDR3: TGTGCCAGCAGACGAACAGGGCTAGCGGTGGATACGCAGTATTTT.

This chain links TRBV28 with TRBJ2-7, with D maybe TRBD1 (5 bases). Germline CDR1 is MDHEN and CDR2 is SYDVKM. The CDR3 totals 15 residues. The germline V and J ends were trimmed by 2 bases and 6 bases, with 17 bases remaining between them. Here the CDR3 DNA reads TGTGCCAGCAGTTTAGAGGTCGGAAAAAGGGGCGAGCAGTACGTC. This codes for CASSLEVGKRGEQYV.

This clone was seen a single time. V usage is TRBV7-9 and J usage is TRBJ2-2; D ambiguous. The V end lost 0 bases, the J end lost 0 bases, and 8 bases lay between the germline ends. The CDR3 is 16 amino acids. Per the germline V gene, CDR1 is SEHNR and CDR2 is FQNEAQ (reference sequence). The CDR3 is CASSLAGDPNTGELFF. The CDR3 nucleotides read TGTGCCAGCAGCTTAGCGGGCGATCCGAACACCGGGGAGCTGTTTTTT.

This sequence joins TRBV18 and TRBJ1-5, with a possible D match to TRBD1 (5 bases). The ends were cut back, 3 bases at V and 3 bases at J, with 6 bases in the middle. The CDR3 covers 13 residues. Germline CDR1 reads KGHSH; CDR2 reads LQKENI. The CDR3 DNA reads TGTGCCAGCTCACCGGGGCTCAATCAGCCCCAGCATTTT. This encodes CASSPGLNQPQHF.

This CDR3 reads CASARVTGELFF. The DNA of the CDR3 is TGTGCCAGCGCCCGGGTCACCGGGGAGCTGTTTTTT. The chain links TRBV21-1 to TRBJ2-2; the table calls TRBD2, which could not be checked here. TRBV21-1 is shown as a pseudogene. This CDR3 contains 12 residues.

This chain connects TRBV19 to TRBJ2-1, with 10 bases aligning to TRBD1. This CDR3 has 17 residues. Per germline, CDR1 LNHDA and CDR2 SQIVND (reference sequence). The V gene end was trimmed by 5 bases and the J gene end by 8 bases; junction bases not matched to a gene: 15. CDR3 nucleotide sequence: TGTGCCAGTAGTTCTCCGGGTCGGGGACAGGGGAGCGATGAGCAGTTCTTC. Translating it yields CASSSPGRGQGSDEQFF.